The 20 T cell receptor beta chains below were found in one sample sequenced in a study of immune reconstitution after stem cell transplant in scleroderma. TCRdb reprocessed the RT-PCR reads via MiXCR and lists one record per CDR3 protein. Among around 6,000 distinct CDR3 sequences listed, 6.5% to 10% were seen once. Sample collection was performed before or after autologous hematopoietic stem cell transplantation (not recorded which). The receptor set was obtained from a male donor with systemic sclerosis.

In its sample, this clonotype ranks as medium-sized. The CDR3 bases are TGCGCCAGCAGCCTGAGGCGGGAGGGCCGCTACGAGCAGTACTTC. It translates to CASSLRREGRYEQYF. The gene calls are TRBV5-1 and TRBJ2-7; the match to TRBD2 covers 9 bases. Germline CDR1 reads SGHRS; CDR2 reads YFSETQ. This CDR3 comprises 15 residues. The junction had 8 bases not matched to a gene; V was cut back by 4 bases and J by 3 bases.

CDR3 region: CSADGQGFQETQYF. As DNA, the CDR3 is TGCAGTGCGGATGGACAGGGGTTCCAAGAGACCCAGTACTTC. The gene calls are TRBV20-1 and TRBJ2-5; 9 bases map to TRBD1. The CDR3 is 14 amino acids. The trim removed 6 bases at V and 1 base at J, leaving 6 bases unmatched. Germline V gene sequence: CDR1 DFQATT, CDR2 SNEGSKA (reference sequence).

This clonotype rates as medium-sized. This chain uses TRBV6-5 with TRBJ1-1, with D unresolved. V lost 2 bases and J lost 0, with 10 bases in between. The CDR3 is 15 residues long. Germline CDR1 MNHEY, CDR2 SVGAGI. The CDR3 is CASSYDAGLNTEAFF. The DNA for the CDR3 is TGTGCCAGCAGTTACGATGCAGGATTGAACACTGAAGCTTTCTTT.

The chain employs TRBV29-1 and TRBJ1-5; D is unclear. The V end was cut by 4 bases, the J end by 4 bases, with 17 bases between. Germline CDR1 SQVTM, CDR2 ANQGSEA. The CDR3 covers 15 residues. The CDR3 DNA reads as TGCAGCGTTGCTGACGGGTTCTTGGGGAATCAGCCCCAGCATTTT. It specifies CSVADGFLGNQPQHF.

The rearrangement links TRBV6-5 to TRBJ2-1; D is uncertain. Looked up from germline, CDR1 is MNHEY and CDR2 is SVGAGI. V was pared by 6 bases and J by 0 bases, with 24 bases between. The CDR3 has 19 residues. The DNA for the CDR3 is TGTGCCAGCAGATTTTTTCGGCCCGAGGCCGATATCTCCTACAATGAGCAGTTCTTC. Its protein is CASRFFRPEADISYNEQFF.

The V call is TRBV5-1, the J call TRBJ2-7, with D possibly matching TRBD2 (6 bases). Trimming pared 3 bases from V and 1 base from J, leaving 11 bases between. CDR1 is SGHRS, CDR2 YFSETQ, per germline. This CDR3 comprises 14 residues. This CDR3 is CASSSGGESYEQYF. The CDR3 bases are TGCGCCAGCAGCTCAGGCGGGGAATCCTACGAGCAGTACTTC. The full variable domain, with the rest looked up from reference TRBV5-1 and TRBJ2-7, is KAGVTQTPRYLIKTRGQQVTLSCSPISGHRSVSWYQQTPGQGLQFLFEYFSETQRNKGNFPGRFSGRQFSNSRSEMNVSTLELGDSALYLCASSSGGESYEQYFGPGTRLTVT.

By frequency in the sample, this clonotype is medium-sized. This sequence joins TRBV6-5 and TRBJ2-7, with TRBD2 matching 11 bases. Germline V gives CDR1 MNHEY, CDR2 SVGAGI. The CDR3 is 15 residues long. V lost 6 bases to trimming and J lost 4 bases; unmatched junction nucleotides: 8. The CDR3 reads CASSLGLAVHYEQYF. The CDR3 DNA sequence: TGTGCCAGCAGCCTGGGACTAGCGGTACATTACGAGCAGTACTTC.

This clonotype turned up a few times. The V gene is TRBV18, the J gene TRBJ2-1, with a possible D match to TRBD1 (6 bases). V was cut by 6 bases and J by 1 base, with 10 bases left in between. CDR1 and CDR2 from the germline V gene are KGHSH and LQKENI. The CDR3 runs 14 residues. In nucleotides, the CDR3 is TGTGCCAGCTCGCGACAGGCTTCCTACAATGAGCAGTTCTTC. Its protein is CASSRQASYNEQFF.

This chain connects TRBV28 to TRBJ2-3, with D possibly TRBD2 on 6 matching bases. The CDR3 extends over 14 amino acids. CDR1 is MDHEN and CDR2 is SYDVKM in the germline V gene. Trimming left V 3 bases short and J 5 bases short, with 12 bases between. CDR3 nucleotides: TGTGCCAGCAGTTTGACTCAGGGACTAGATACGCAGTATTTT. This translates into CASSLTQGLDTQYF.

V is TRBV27 and J is TRBJ2-2; D is unclear. The CDR3 contains 14 residues. With 4 bases removed from V and 6 bases from J, the gap between germline ends came to 12 bases. The V gene's germline CDR1 is MNHEY and CDR2 SMNVEV (reference sequence). The CDR3 sequence is CASSSQSAPGELFF. The CDR3 bases are TGTGCCAGCAGTTCTCAGAGTGCGCCCGGGGAGCTGTTTTTT.

This clonotype is termed medium-sized. The chain employs TRBV20-1 and TRBJ1-2; D unclear. This CDR3 spans 12 amino acids. V gave up 1 base and J gave up 2 bases, with 5 bases separating them. Germline V gives CDR1 DFQATT, CDR2 SNEGSKA (reference sequence). CDR3 nucleotides: TGCAGTGCTAGAGGACTAAACTATGGCTACACCTTC. Protein: CSARGLNYGYTF.

The V and J genes are TRBV15 and TRBJ1-1; TRBD1 agrees at 11 bases. The CDR3 is 15 amino acids. V lost 2 bases and J lost 4; bases outside the gene matches: 3. Germline V gene lookup returns CDR1 LNHNV and CDR2 YYDKDF (reference sequence). The CDR3 sequence: CATSRLGTGGTEAFF. The CDR3 coding sequence is TGTGCCACCAGCAGACTGGGGACAGGGGGCACTGAAGCTTTCTTT.

By frequency in the sample, this clonotype is medium-sized. The rearrangement links TRBV28 to TRBJ1-2; tentatively, D is TRBD1 (5 bases). From germline, CDR1 is MDHEN and CDR2 SYDVKM. V lost 6 bases and J 7 bases, leaving 15 bases between the germline ends. The CDR3 extends over 13 amino acids. This CDR3 reads CASSNALGGGYTF. In DNA form, the CDR3 reads TGTGCCAGCAGCAACGCCCTGGGGGGTGGCTACACCTTC.

Worth noting for this clonotype: One end of the junction does not line up with germline, which may come from a read error. The gene calls are TRBV9 and TRBJ2-2; TRBD2 matches at 7 bases. Germline V gene sequence: CDR1 SGDLS, CDR2 YYNGEE. The CDR3 has 17 amino acids. CDR3 residues: CASSLPRGGPNAGELFF. For the CDR3, the DNA is TGTGCCAGCAGCCTCCCCCGCGGGGGTCCGAACGCCGGGGAGCTGTTTTTT.

This clonotype was found a few times. The genes are TRBV5-1 and TRBJ2-3; a weak D match, TRBD1 (5 bases). Trimming shortened V by 0 bases and J by 2 bases, and 13 bases separated the two germline ends. Germline V gene lookup returns CDR1 SGHRS and CDR2 YFSETQ. This CDR3 has 16 amino acids. As DNA, the CDR3 is TGCGCCAGCAGCTTGGACGACAGTTATTCCACAGATACGCAGTATTTT. It specifies CASSLDDSYSTDTQYF.

By share of the sample, this clonotype is large (0.1 to 1%). This rearrangement joins TRBV29-1 to TRBJ1-3; 8 bases align to TRBD1. Germline CDR1 reads SQVTM; CDR2 reads ANQGSEA. V shed 5 bases, J shed 2 bases, and the junction held 2 bases outside the gene matches. There are 13 residues in the CDR3. The DNA of the CDR3 is TGCAGCGTTTCAGGGGGCACTGGAAACACCATATATTTT. This translates into CSVSGGTGNTIYF.

This clonotype was seen a handful of times. The rearrangement uses TRBV5-1 and TRBJ2-2; a possible D gene is TRBD1 (5 bases). Trimming left V 5 bases short and J 5 bases short, with 16 bases between. Germline values: CDR1 SGHRS, CDR2 YFSETQ. The CDR3 spans 15 residues. CDR3 in amino acids: CASSFRADATGELFF. The CDR3, as DNA: TGCGCCAGCAGTTTCAGGGCAGATGCGACCGGGGAGCTGTTTTTT.

This clonotype qualifies as medium-sized. The chain uses TRBV5-1 and TRBJ2-2; possible D gene TRBD1, 6 bases. Trimming pared 1 base from V and 4 bases from J, leaving 14 bases between. The CDR3 length is 16 residues. CDR1 and CDR2 from the germline V gene are SGHRS and YFSETQ. CDR3 DNA sequence: TGCGCCAGCAGCTTGAATGGGGGCGAGGTCACCGGGGAGCTGTTTTTT. This sequence encodes CASSLNGGEVTGELFF.

This clonotype has only a few counts. The chain is built from TRBV5-1 and TRBJ2-1; D may be TRBD2 (6 bases). The CDR3 is 14 residues long. V was clipped by 5 bases and J by 6 bases, with 15 bases between them. CDR1 and CDR2 from the germline V gene are SGHRS and YFSETQ. CDR3 DNA sequence: TGCGCCAGCAGACCCGGAGGGCCAATCAATGAGCAGTTCTTC. Translation gives CASRPGGPINEQFF.

In its sample, this clonotype is medium-sized (0.01 to 0.1%). The chain uses TRBV20-1 and TRBJ2-1; 10 bases fit TRBD2. The CDR3 is 14 amino acids. Germline lookup yields CDR1 DFQATT and CDR2 SNEGSKA (reference sequence). V lost 6 bases, J lost 5 bases, and 7 bases stayed unmatched. This CDR3 is CSAEAGGPHNEQFF. The CDR3 DNA is TGCAGTGCCGAAGCGGGGGGGCCCCACAATGAGCAGTTCTTC.